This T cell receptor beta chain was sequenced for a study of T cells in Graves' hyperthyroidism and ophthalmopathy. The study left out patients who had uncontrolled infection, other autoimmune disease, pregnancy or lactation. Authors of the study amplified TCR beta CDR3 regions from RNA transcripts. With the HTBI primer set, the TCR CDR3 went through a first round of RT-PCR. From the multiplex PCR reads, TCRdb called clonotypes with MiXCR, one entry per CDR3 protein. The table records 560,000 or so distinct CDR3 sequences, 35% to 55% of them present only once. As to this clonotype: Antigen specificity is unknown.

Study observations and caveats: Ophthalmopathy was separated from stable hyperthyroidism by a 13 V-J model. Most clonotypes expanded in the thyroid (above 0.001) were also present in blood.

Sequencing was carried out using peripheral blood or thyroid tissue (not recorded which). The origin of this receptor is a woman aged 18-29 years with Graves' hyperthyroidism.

The CDR3 here is CSARDPQGPKLDTIYF. CDR3 sequence (DNA): TGCAGTGCTAGAGATCCCCAGGGCCCTAAATTGGACACCATATATTTT. The rearrangement joins TRBV20-1 to TRBJ1-3, with D tentatively TRBD1 (5 bases). Deletions cut 0 bases from V and 8 bases from J, with 20 bases between. The CDR3 has 16 residues. CDR1 and CDR2 from the germline V gene are DFQATT and SNEGSKA (reference sequence).